One and the same sample provided the 20 T cell receptor gamma chains below, sequenced in a study of gamma-delta chains in newborns, infants, children. TCRdb reran clone calling via CATT on the reads. The sample yields 150 to 200 gamma-chain clones, about 89% seen once. The material sequenced was blood, taken at baseline. These receptors originate from a child who was a newborn, infant or young child, either healthy, febrile or measles-vaccinated (not recorded which). This table probably holds off-target reads from a library built for another chain.

About this clone itself: It is unclear where the CDR3 begins or ends on the DNA, so no DNA is shown, and the CDR3 is as TCRdb lists it. The V gene was identified as TRGV9, while no J gene was called. The CDR3 sequence runs 22 residues, both termini included. The V gene's germline CDR1 is GITISATS and CDR2 ISYDGTV (reference sequence). The chain's CDR3 is CACDVLGDTARQMFFGTGIKLF.

The J gene was not called, though the V gene is TRGV9. This CDR3 has 14 amino acids. Germline-derived CDR1 and CDR2 are GITISATS and ISYDGTV (reference sequence). CDR3 in amino acids: CACDVLLGTAQLFF. The CDR3 DNA is TGTGCCTGTGACGTTCTACTGGGGACAGCACAACTCTTCTTT.

This clone appeared once. J gene calling gave no result, while the V gene is TRGV9. In germline, CDR1 is GITISATS, CDR2 ISYDGTV (reference sequence). This CDR3 has 15 residues. The CDR3 loop reads CACELLGDLTAQLFF. The CDR3 bases are TGTGCCTGTGAGCTTCTGGGGGATTTGACAGCACAACTCTTCTTT.

With regard to this clone: The limits of the CDR3 on the DNA are not certain, so only TCRdb's listed CDR3 is given. The CDR3 is CACDTTGDSWDTRQMFFGTGIKLF. There is no J gene call, but TRGV9 is given as the V gene. The germline V gene encodes CDR1 GITISATS and CDR2 ISYDGTV (reference sequence). The length of the CDR3 is 24 amino acids, counting both ends.

With regard to this clone: The DNA is left out, because the CDR3 cannot be placed on it with certainty; the CDR3 is given as TCRdb lists it. The V segment is TRGV9, and no J call was made. With termini counted, the CDR3 has 26 amino acids. Germline V lookup: CDR1 GITISATS, CDR2 ISYDGTV (reference sequence). CDR3 in amino acids: CACDGVLGDDSWDTRQMFFGTGIKLF.

About this clone itself: The DNA is left out, because the CDR3 cannot be placed on it with certainty; the CDR3 is given as TCRdb lists it. The sample contains more than one DNA sequence encoding this CDR3. No J gene was called, and the V gene is TRGV9. Germline CDR1 and CDR2: GITISATS and ISYDGTV (reference sequence). The CDR3 is 26 residues long, ends included. Here the CDR3 reads CACDTVLGDSSWDTRQMFFGTGIKLF.

Note on this clone: The limits of the CDR3 on the DNA are not certain, so only TCRdb's listed CDR3 is given. The V gene was identified as TRGV9, while no J gene was called. Germline CDR1 is GITISATS and CDR2 is ISYDGTV (reference sequence). The length of the CDR3 is 27 amino acids, counting both ends. The CDR3 sequence is CACDTVLGDMSSWDTRQMFFGTGIKLF.

On this clone itself: No DNA is shown, since the ends of the CDR3 on it are uncertain; the CDR3 is the one TCRdb lists. The V gene was identified as TRGV9, while no J gene was called. Germline CDR1 GITISATS, CDR2 ISYDGTV (reference sequence). Ends included, the CDR3 has 25 residues. The CDR3 reads CACDTWGIRSWDTRQMFFGTGIKLF.

J gene calling gave no result, while the V gene is TRGV9. Germline CDR1 is GITISATS and CDR2 is ISYDGTV (reference sequence). The CDR3 runs 14 residues. The CDR3 sequence is CACDTLGLTAQLFF. The CDR3 DNA reads as TGTGCCTGTGACACCTTGGGGTTGACAGCACAACTCTTCTTT.

A remark on this clone: No DNA is shown, since the ends of the CDR3 on it are uncertain; the CDR3 is the one TCRdb lists. The V gene call is TRGV9, and the J gene call is absent. Termini included, the CDR3 measures 27 amino acids. Per germline, CDR1 GITISATS and CDR2 ISYDGTV (reference sequence). CDR3 sequence reads: CACDTLMGDTISWDTRQMFFGTGIKLF.

The V gene is given as TRGV9, and no J gene call is available. The CDR3 has 16 amino acids. The germline gives CDR1 GITISATS, CDR2 ISYDGTV (reference sequence). CDR3 in amino acids: CACDPRITALTAQLFF. The CDR3 region has the DNA TGTGCCTGTGACCCCCGGATAACCGCTTTGACAGCACAACTCTTCTTT.

On this clone itself: The DNA is left out, because the CDR3 cannot be placed on it with certainty; the CDR3 is given as TCRdb lists it. There is no J gene call, but TRGV9 is given as the V gene. The length of the CDR3 is 26 amino acids, counting both ends. CDR1 is GITISATS and CDR2 is ISYDGTV in the germline V gene (reference sequence). This CDR3 reads CACDTVLGDRSWDTRQMFFGTGIKLF.

The V gene corresponds to TRGV9; no J gene was called. Germline V gene sequence: CDR1 GITISATS, CDR2 ISYDGTV (reference sequence). The CDR3 loop spans 18 amino acids. CDR3 sequence reads: CACDTLLGVPALTAQLFF. The CDR3 DNA sequence: TGTGCCTGTGACACCTTACTGGGGGTTCCTGCTTTGACAGCACAACTCTTCTTT.

This clone was detected only a few times. The DNA is omitted, as the CDR3 cannot be located on it reliably, and the CDR3 follows TCRdb's listing. CDR3 sequence: CACDAGGYGTWDTRQMFFGTGIKLF. No call exists for the J gene, whereas the V gene is TRGV9. The germline gives CDR1 GITISATS, CDR2 ISYDGTV (reference sequence). Including both end residues, the CDR3 is 25 amino acids long.

A V gene of TRGV9 was called, but no J gene was assigned. Germline V gives CDR1 GITISATS, CDR2 ISYDGTV (reference sequence). The CDR3 is 25 amino acids. The CDR3 loop reads CACDTVLGDSWDTRQMFSGTGIKLF. CDR3 nucleotide sequence: TGTGCCTGTGACACCGTACTGGGGGACTCCTGGGACACCCGACAGATGTTTTCCGGAACTGGCATCAAACTCTTC.

This chain's CDR3 is CACDTVGDKGGPAQLFF. The CDR3 nucleotides are TGTGCCTGTGACACCGTGGGGGATAAGGGCGGGCCAGCACAACTCTTCTTT. The V gene is TRGV9, but the J gene lacks a call. Germline CDR1 is GITISATS and CDR2 is ISYDGTV (reference sequence). This CDR3 has 17 amino acids.

The J gene was not called, though the V gene is TRGV9. Germline V gene lookup returns CDR1 GITISATS and CDR2 ISYDGTV (reference sequence). The CDR3 totals 15 residues. The CDR3 protein is CACDTVGGYAAQLFF. The CDR3, as DNA: TGTGCCTGTGACACCGTGGGGGGATACGCAGCACAACTCTTCTTT.

Turning to this clone: The limits of the CDR3 on the DNA are not certain, so only TCRdb's listed CDR3 is given. There is no J gene call, but TRGV9 is given as the V gene. Germline loops: CDR1 GITISATS, CDR2 ISYDGTV (reference sequence). The CDR3 numbers 26 amino acids, ends counted. CDR3 amino acids: CACDTATGGLSWDTRQMFFGTGIKLF.

Comments on this clone: No DNA is shown, since the ends of the CDR3 on it are uncertain; the CDR3 is the one TCRdb lists. The J segment was not called; the V segment is TRGV9. The CDR3 is 26 residues long, ends included. Germline CDR1 and CDR2: GITISATS and ISYDGTV (reference sequence). The CDR3 region is CACDPLGAASSWDTRQMFFGTGIKLF.

As concerns this clone: No DNA is shown, since the ends of the CDR3 on it are uncertain; the CDR3 is the one TCRdb lists. The V gene call reads TRGV9; no J gene was called. The CDR3 region is 24 residues in length, termini included. Germline CDR1 GITISATS, CDR2 ISYDGTV (reference sequence). CDR3 region: CACDTAGGTWDTRQMFFGTGIKLF.